This entry features one T cell receptor beta chain sequence. This entry comes from a study of technical replicates of blood from a few donors. The CDR3 consists of 15 residues. Looked up from germline, CDR1 is MNHEY and CDR2 is SMNVEV (reference sequence). Between the trimmed V and J ends, which lost 7 bases and 1 base, there was a span of 16 bases. Sequencing was performed with immunoSEQ multiplex PCR; in TCRdb, only in-frame clones are kept and a portion is missing. Of approximately 75,000 clones detected, approximately 95% appear once; the ten largest clones hold about 0.36%. The source is a human donor in good health. Input material: T cells isolated from PBMCs. J is TRBJ1-2 and V is TRBV27, with D perhaps TRBD1 (6 bases). Here the CDR3 DNA reads TGTGCCAGCAAGGTCAGGACAGAGGATAACTATGGCTACACCTTC. Translating it yields CASKVRTEDNYGYTF.